The entry that follows covers one T cell receptor beta chain sequence. Its antigen is not known. TCR cDNA, made by 5'RACE template switching, carried an added universal primer site and UMIs. TCRdb reprocessed the 5' RACE reads with MiXCR, giving one entry per CDR3 protein. This sample has some 350,000 distinct CDR3 sequences, with 11% found just once. This sample stems from a study of T cells after yellow fever vaccination. Study at large: With SMART-Seq v4 Ultra Low Input, the fractions containing low cell numbers were prepared.

Study outcomes and limitations: Subsequent booster samples again held most clones from primary vaccination (96% CD4, roughly 90% CD8).

The sample in question was PBMCs, obtained on the day of the first yellow fever vaccination. This clonotype was sampled from a man aged 18 to 29 who received the YFV17D yellow fever vaccine.

The CDR3 is CASSRTVGTDTQYF. The CDR3 coding sequence is TGCGCCAGCAGCCGGACAGTCGGTACAGATACGCAGTATTTT. V and J are TRBV5-1 and TRBJ2-3, with D possibly TRBD1 on 6 matching bases. Germline V gene data show CDR1 as SGHRS and CDR2 as YFSETQ. The CDR3 runs to 14 residues. V lost 4 bases to trimming and J lost 3 bases, with 12 bases between them.